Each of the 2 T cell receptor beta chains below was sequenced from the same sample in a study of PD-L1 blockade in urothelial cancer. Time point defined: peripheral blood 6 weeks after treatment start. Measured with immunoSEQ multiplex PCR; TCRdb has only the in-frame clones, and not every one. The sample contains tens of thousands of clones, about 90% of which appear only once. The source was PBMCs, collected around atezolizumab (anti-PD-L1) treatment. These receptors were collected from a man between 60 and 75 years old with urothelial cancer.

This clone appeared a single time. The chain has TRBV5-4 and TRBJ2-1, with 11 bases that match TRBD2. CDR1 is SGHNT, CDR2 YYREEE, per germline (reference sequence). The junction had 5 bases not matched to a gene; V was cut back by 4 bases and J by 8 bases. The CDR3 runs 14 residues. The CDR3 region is CASSAGLAVDEQFF. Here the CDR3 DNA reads TGTGCCAGCAGCGCGGGACTAGCGGTCGATGAGCAGTTCTTC.

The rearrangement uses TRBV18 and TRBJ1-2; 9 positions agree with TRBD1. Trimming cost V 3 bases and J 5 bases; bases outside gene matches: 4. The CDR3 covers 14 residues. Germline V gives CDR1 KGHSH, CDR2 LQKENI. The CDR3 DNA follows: TGTGCCAGCTCACCTGACAGGGGGAAATATGGCTACACCTTC. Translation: CASSPDRGKYGYTF.